The sample holds many counts of the clone carrying this T cell receptor beta chain. The germline V gene encodes CDR1 DFQATT and CDR2 SNEGSKA (reference sequence). The CDR3 sequence is 14 residues long. Trimming took 2 bases from V and 2 from J, leaving 13 bases between them. TCRdb used MiXCR to reprocess the 5' RACE reads, holding one entry per CDR3 protein. This sample has under 35,000 distinct CDR3 sequences; around 22% occur once, and the top ten carry 3.5% to 5%. The clonotype originates from a female donor with breast cancer. The chain links TRBV20-1 to TRBJ2-7; no clear D. The specimen sequenced was memory CD4+ T cells sorted from blood. Subset denoted: memory CD4+ T cells, CD4+CD45RO+CD25-. The CDR3 sequence is CSARRAPRAYEQYF. CDR3 bases: TGCAGTGCTAGACGGGCCCCCCGAGCCTACGAGCAGTACTTC.